This T cell receptor (beta chain) was identified during a study of blood T cell repertoires in COVID-19. Here immunoSEQ multiplex PCR was the method, and the copy in TCRdb shows in-frame clones only, minus some. Of some 240,000 clones in the sample, approximately 88% were seen once. Germline CDR1 and CDR2: LNHDA and SQIVND (reference sequence). The junction had 12 bases not matched to a gene; V was cut back by 5 bases and J by 11 bases. The CDR3 sequence is 16 residues long. The sample comprised PBMCs or T cells enriched from blood (not recorded which). The TCR was taken from a woman aged 40 to 49 who had been exposed to COVID-19. The chain employs TRBV19 and TRBJ2-2; TRBD2 matches at 12 bases. The DNA of the CDR3 is TGTGCCAGTAGTTCTGTTTCCTTACTAGCGGGAGGTGAGCTGTTTTTT. As protein: CASSSVSLLAGGELFF.